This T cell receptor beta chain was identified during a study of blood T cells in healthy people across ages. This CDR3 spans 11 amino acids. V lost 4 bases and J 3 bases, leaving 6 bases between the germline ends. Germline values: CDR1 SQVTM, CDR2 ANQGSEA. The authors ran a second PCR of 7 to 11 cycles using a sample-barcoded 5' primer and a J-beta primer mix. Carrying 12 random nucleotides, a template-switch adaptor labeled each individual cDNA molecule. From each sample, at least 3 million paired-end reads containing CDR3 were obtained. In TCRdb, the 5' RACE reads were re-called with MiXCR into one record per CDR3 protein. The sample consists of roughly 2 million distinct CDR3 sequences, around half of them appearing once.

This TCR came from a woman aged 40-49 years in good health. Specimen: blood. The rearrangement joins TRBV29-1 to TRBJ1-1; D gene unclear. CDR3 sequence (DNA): TGCAGCGTTGTTAGTTACACTGAAGCTTTCTTT. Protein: CSVVSYTEAFF.